This TCR beta chain derives from a study of response to subunit inactivated influenza vaccine. The V end lost 0 bases, the J end lost 12 bases, and 12 bases lay between the germline ends. The CDR3 is made up of 13 amino acids. In germline, CDR1 is LGHNA, CDR2 YSLEER. This clonotype has a handful of counts. In TCRdb, the RT-PCR reads were re-called with MiXCR into one record per CDR3 protein. This sample has roughly 780,000 distinct CDR3 sequences, with around 18% found just once. This sequence was found in a man aged 50-60 years who received an inactivated influenza vaccine. This sample comprised PBMCs from blood, obtained roughly 5 days after vaccination. This rearrangement joins TRBV4-3 to TRBJ2-1, with D hard to call. The CDR3 DNA reads as TGCGCCAGCAGCCAAGATCTGGTAGCCGGGCAGTTCTTC. Residues: CASSQDLVAGQFF.